Listed below are T cell receptor beta chains from one sample, sequenced in a study of Graves' ophthalmopathy and Graves' hyperthyroidism. One entry per CDR3 protein, called by TCRdb with MiXCR from the multiplex PCR reads. This table has 600,000 to 650,000 distinct CDR3 sequences, about 24% appearing once. The sequenced sample was peripheral blood. The receptors shown here come from a woman aged 18-30 years with stable Graves' hyperthyroidism. Some clones in this sample may be carry-over from other donors' samples. CDR3s include the opening cysteine and the closing phenylalanine or tryptophan. Expanded clones are given a class, and other clones once, few, many or no size at all.

TRBV7-2	many	TRBJ1-2	15	CASSSGQAPTYGYTF
TRBV7-2	many	TRBJ1-2	12	CASSIDTYGYTF
TRBV12-3/TRBV12-4	many	TRBJ1-6	18	CASSHATESGGGNSPLHF
TRBV6-4	few	TRBJ2-3	15	CASSDSAGATDTQYF
TRBV6-2/TRBV6-3	many	TRBJ1-1	14	CASTPGKYNTEAFF
TRBV7-2	many	TRBJ2-7	15	CASSLSRLAGGEQYF
TRBV30	many	TRBJ1-6	15	CACAGRAGINSPLHF
TRBV28	many	TRBJ1-5	11	CASSQRAPQHF
TRBV20-1	many	TRBJ2-2	15	CSARASGDNTGELFF
TRBV5-1	NA	TRBJ2-7	14	CASSSGTVFYEQYF
TRBV12-3/TRBV12-4	few	TRBJ1-5	14	CASSLQGGNQPQHF
TRBV29-1	NA	TRBJ2-5	14	CSVEGLAGVETQYF
TRBV7-6	few	TRBJ2-5	15	CASSPDRLAGETQYF
TRBV2	many	TRBJ2-4	21	CASEGVSGPLVEGVAKNIQYF
TRBV20-1	many	TRBJ2-7	13	CSARGRFSYEQYF
TRBV5-4	few	TRBJ1-3	16	CASSSSPGLAGNTIYF
TRBV5-1	NA	TRBJ2-3	16	CASSFSDRRLTDTQYF
TRBV20-1	many	TRBJ2-2	13	CSAWTALTGELFF
TRBV4-1	many	TRBJ1-6	15	CASSQDGGRLSPLHF
TRBV6-1	many	TRBJ2-7	12	CASSLPPREQYF
TRBV19	NA	TRBJ1-1	13	CASRGTRNTEAFF
TRBV2	NA	TRBJ2-7	13	CASSPSERGEQYF
TRBV28	NA	TRBJ1-5	16	CASSLWGQGSDQPQHF
TRBV28	many	TRBJ2-7	18	CASSLWTSGRISRSEQYF
TRBV2	many	TRBJ1-2	15	CASAGTGGAEFGYTF
TRBV4-1	many	TRBJ2-2	14	CASSQGPGTGELFF
TRBV6-5	many	TRBJ1-5	16	CASIKGQGVRYQPQHF
TRBV2	many	TRBJ2-7	14	CASSGMRGAYEQYF
TRBV7-2	many	TRBJ1-1	8	CATLSAFF
TRBV28	many	TRBJ1-3	12	CASSFLRNTIYF
TRBV7-2	NA	TRBJ2-7	15	CASSERGAGAYEQYF
TRBV25-1	NA	TRBJ1-3	15	CASRPTGVSGNTIYF
TRBV2	NA	TRBJ1-6	14	CASSAGTPNSPLHF
TRBV12-5	many	TRBJ1-2	17	CASGLDLTGGVNYGYTF
TRBV12-5	few	TRBJ2-3	13	CASGLVGSGTQYF
TRBV29-1	once	TRBJ1-1	13	CSADTGGGGEAFF
TRBV18	few	TRBJ1-3	13	CASSQGLSDTIYF
TRBV30	NA	TRBJ2-5	14	CAWSAGQNPETQYF
TRBV30	NA	TRBJ2-7	12	CAWSRTGSEQYF
TRBV18	NA	TRBJ2-7	15	CASSPTSGSFNEQYF
TRBV6-1	many	TRBJ2-3	16	CASSRTTSGGTDTQYF